This TCR beta chain was retrieved from a study of OX40 agonist ivuxolimab in advanced cancers. For this clone: Its target is not known.

Losses at the gene ends were 3 bases for V and 3 bases for J; bases not matched to a gene: 3. The CDR3 extends over 14 amino acids. The germline CDR1 and CDR2 sequences are SGHRS and YFSETQ. Findings of the study overall: Circulating CD4+ and CD8+ T cells showed clonal expansion by week 6 at 0.1 to 3.0 mg/kg.

Here immunoSEQ multiplex PCR was the method, and the copy in TCRdb shows in-frame clones only, minus some. The sample records about 54,000 clones, around four fifths being singletons. The input for sequencing was CD4+ or CD8+ T cells sorted from blood, taken in a trial of the OX40 agonist ivuxolimab. V and J are TRBV5-1 and TRBJ2-1, with 7 bases that match TRBD2. The TCR sequence derives from an adult with an advanced solid tumor such as melanoma, head and neck, liver or kidney cancer. CDR3 protein: CASSSPGGYNEQFF. The CDR3 DNA sequence: TGCGCCAGCAGCTCACCGGGAGGCTACAATGAGCAGTTCTTC.